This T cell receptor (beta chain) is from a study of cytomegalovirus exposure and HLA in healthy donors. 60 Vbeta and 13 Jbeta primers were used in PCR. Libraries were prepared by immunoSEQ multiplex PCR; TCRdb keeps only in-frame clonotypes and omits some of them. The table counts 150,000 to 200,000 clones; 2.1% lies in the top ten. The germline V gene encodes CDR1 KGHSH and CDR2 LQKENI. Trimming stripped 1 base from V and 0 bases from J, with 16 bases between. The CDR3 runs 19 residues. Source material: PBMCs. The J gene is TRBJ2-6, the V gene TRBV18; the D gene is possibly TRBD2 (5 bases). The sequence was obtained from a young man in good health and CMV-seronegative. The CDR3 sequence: CASSPRTTRAYSGANVLTF. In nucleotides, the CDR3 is TGTGCCAGCTCACCACGGACCACGAGGGCTTACTCTGGGGCCAACGTCCTGACTTTC.